These 9 T cell receptor beta chains share one sample of origin, sequenced in a study of blood T cell repertoires in COVID-19 (TCRdb year 2020). Library preparation was by the immunoSEQ multiplex PCR assay. As stored in TCRdb, this immuneACCESS dataset retains in-frame rearrangements with V and J assigned. A fraction of the clones does not appear; measured against another copy, unresolved V genes explain less than half of the discrepancy, and the remainder lacks a known reason. The sample table shows about 100,000 clones, and 70% to 80% are seen once. Of the sample, around 29% falls within the top ten clones. Material for sequencing was peripheral blood. The source is a man aged 65 to 85 with active or convalescent COVID-19.

This rearrangement joins TRBV5-4 to TRBJ2-3; the D is unclear. The V and J ends lost 1 base and 1 base respectively, with 4 bases between them. Per the germline V gene, CDR1 is SGHNT and CDR2 is YYREEE (reference sequence). This CDR3 is 13 amino acids long. CDR3 sequence (DNA): TGTGCCAGCAGCTTGCCTGGCACAGATACGCAGTATTTT. Amino acids: CASSLPGTDTQYF.

The V and J genes are TRBV20-1 and TRBJ2-5, with TRBD2 identical over 7 bases. The CDR3 totals 16 residues. Looked up from germline, CDR1 is DFQATT and CDR2 is SNEGSKA (reference sequence). V shed 3 bases, J shed 1 base, and the junction held 11 bases outside the gene matches. The CDR3 DNA sequence: TGCAGTGCTAGTCTCGACAGCGGGGCAATCCAAGAGACCCAGTACTTC. Residues: CSASLDSGAIQETQYF.

Written as DNA, the CDR3 is TGTGCCAGCAGTTACGCGGGACAGGGGGTCGAGCAGTACTTC. Protein sequence: CASSYAGQGVEQYF. The chain links TRBV6-2 or TRBV6-3 to TRBJ2-7; 11 nucleotides match TRBD1. The V gene's germline CDR1 is MNHEY and CDR2 SVGEGT. CDR3 length: 14 residues. After removal of 2 bases from V and 6 bases from J, the junction contained 3 bases not matched to a gene.

V gene TRBV4-3 combines with J gene TRBJ2-3; D is undetermined. The CDR3 is made up of 14 amino acids. V was clipped by 0 bases and J by 1 base, with 5 bases between them. From germline, CDR1 is LGHNA and CDR2 YSLEER. The CDR3 coding sequence is TGCGCCAGCAGCCAAGACTCGGGCACAGATACGCAGTATTTT. It encodes CASSQDSGTDTQYF.

V gene TRBV24-1 combines with J gene TRBJ1-1; D may be TRBD1 (6 bases). This CDR3 is built from 15 residues. The V end lost 7 bases, the J end lost 1 base, and 15 bases lay between the germline ends. Germline V CDR1 and CDR2: KGHDR, SFDVKD. The CDR3 loop is CATRKGDTSNTEAFF. The CDR3 region has the DNA TGTGCCACCAGAAAAGGGGACACCTCGAACACTGAAGCTTTCTTT.

The chain uses TRBV4-1 and TRBJ2-1; 8 bases are shared with TRBD1. Germline V lookup: CDR1 MGHRA, CDR2 YSYEKL. Losses at the gene ends were 4 bases for V and 4 bases for J; bases not matched to a gene: 6. This CDR3 is 15 amino acids long. The CDR3 DNA is TGCGCCAGCAGCCTAACCGGGACAGGATACAATGAGCAGTTCTTC. Its translation: CASSLTGTGYNEQFF.

The chain has TRBV18 and TRBJ1-1, with D possibly TRBD1 on 5 matching bases. With 3 bases removed from V and 0 bases from J, the gap between germline ends came to 17 bases. This CDR3 comprises 17 residues. Germline CDR1 and CDR2: KGHSH and LQKENI. CDR3 residues: CASSPIRVLSLNTEAFF. Written as DNA, the CDR3 is TGTGCCAGCTCACCGATCAGGGTCTTGAGTTTGAACACTGAAGCTTTCTTT.

This sequence joins TRBV19 and TRBJ1-6; D may be TRBD1 (5 bases). V lost 6 bases and J lost 7, with 16 bases in between. The CDR3 runs to 15 residues. Germline CDR1 is LNHDA and CDR2 is SQIVND (reference sequence). The CDR3 bases are TGTGCCAGTAGCTTCGGGACTGAAGGGAATTCACCCCTCCACTTT. Residues: CASSFGTEGNSPLHF.

This rearrangement joins TRBV5-1 to TRBJ1-5; the match to TRBD1 covers 9 bases. The V gene end was trimmed by 0 bases and the J gene end by 2 bases; junction bases not matched to a gene: 0. CDR1 is SGHRS, CDR2 YFSETQ, per germline. This CDR3 region has 15 residues. The CDR3 loop reads CASSLGTGGNQPQHF. The CDR3 bases are TGCGCCAGCAGCTTGGGGACAGGGGGCAATCAGCCCCAGCATTTT. The full variable domain, in which reference TRBV5-1 and TRBJ1-5 provide the parts outside the CDR3, is KAGVTQTPRYLIKTRGQQVTLSCSPISGHRSVSWYQQTPGQGLQFLFEYFSETQRNKGNFPGRFSGRQFSNSRSEMNVSTLELGDSALYLCASSLGTGGNQPQHFGDGTRLSIL.